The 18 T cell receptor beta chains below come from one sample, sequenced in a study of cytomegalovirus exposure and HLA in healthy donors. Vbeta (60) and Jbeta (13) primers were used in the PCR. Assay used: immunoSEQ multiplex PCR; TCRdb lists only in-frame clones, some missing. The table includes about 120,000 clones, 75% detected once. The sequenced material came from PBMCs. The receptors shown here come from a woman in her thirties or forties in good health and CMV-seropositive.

CDR3 region: CASSEMGRGAFTYGYTF. The DNA for the CDR3 is TGTGCCAGCAGTGAAATGGGGCGGGGGGCTTTCACCTATGGCTACACCTTC. The chain employs TRBV2 and TRBJ1-2; D may be TRBD1 (6 bases). The CDR3 covers 17 residues. Germline assignment: CDR1 SNHLY and CDR2 FYNNEI. Trimming took off 2 bases at V and 4 bases at J, with 20 bases between the two ends.

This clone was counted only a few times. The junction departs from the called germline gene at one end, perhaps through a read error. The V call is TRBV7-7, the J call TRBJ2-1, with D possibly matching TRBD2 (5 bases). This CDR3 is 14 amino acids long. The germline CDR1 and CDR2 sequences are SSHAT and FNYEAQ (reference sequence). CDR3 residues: CASSPDAGYNEQFF. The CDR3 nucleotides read TGTGCTAGCAGCCCCGACGCGGGTTACAATGAGCAGTTCTTC.

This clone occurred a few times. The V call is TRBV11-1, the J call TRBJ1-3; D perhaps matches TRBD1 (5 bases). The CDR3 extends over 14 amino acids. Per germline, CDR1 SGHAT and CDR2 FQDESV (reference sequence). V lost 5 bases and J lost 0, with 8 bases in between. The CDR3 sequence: CASSRTISGNTIYF. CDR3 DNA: TGTGCCAGCAGCAGGACAATCTCTGGAAACACCATATATTTT.

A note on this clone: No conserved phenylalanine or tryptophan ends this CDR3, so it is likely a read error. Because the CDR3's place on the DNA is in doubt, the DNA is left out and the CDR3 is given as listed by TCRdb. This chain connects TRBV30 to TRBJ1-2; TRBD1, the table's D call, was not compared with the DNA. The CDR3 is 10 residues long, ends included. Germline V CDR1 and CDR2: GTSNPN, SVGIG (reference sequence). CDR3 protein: CAWSGPDREY.

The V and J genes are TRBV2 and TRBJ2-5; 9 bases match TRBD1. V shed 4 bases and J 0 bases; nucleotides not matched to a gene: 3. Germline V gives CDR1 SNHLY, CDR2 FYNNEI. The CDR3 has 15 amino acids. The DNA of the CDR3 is TGTGCCAGCAGTGCGGACAGGGGATACCAAGAGACCCAGTACTTC. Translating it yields CASSADRGYQETQYF.

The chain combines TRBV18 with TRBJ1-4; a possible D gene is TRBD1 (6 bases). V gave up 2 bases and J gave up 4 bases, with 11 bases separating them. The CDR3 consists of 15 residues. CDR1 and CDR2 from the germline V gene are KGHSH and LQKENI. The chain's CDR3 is CASSPNRELNEKLFF. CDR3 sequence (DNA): TGTGCCAGCTCACCAAACAGGGAACTTAATGAAAAACTGTTTTTT.

The CDR3 DNA reads as TGTGCCAGCAGATCTTATCCCAATGAGCAGTTCTTC. The encoded protein is CASRSYPNEQFF. J is TRBJ2-1 and V is TRBV5-4; D remains ambiguous. V gave up 5 bases and J gave up 6 bases, with 9 bases separating them. This CDR3 is built from 12 residues. In germline, CDR1 is SGHNT, CDR2 YYREEE (reference sequence).

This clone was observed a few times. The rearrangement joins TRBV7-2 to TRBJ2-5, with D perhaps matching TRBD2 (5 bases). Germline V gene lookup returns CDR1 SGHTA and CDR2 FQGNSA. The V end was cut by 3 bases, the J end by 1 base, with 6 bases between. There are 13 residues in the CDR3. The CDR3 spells CASSFRGQETQYF. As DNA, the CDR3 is TGTGCCAGCAGCTTCCGGGGCCAAGAGACCCAGTACTTC.

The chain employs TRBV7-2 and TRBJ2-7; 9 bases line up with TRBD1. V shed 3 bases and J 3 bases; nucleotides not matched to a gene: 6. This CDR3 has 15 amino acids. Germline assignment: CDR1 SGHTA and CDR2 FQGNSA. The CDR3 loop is CASSFGQGTDYEQYF. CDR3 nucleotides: TGTGCCAGCAGCTTTGGACAGGGGACTGACTACGAGCAGTACTTC.

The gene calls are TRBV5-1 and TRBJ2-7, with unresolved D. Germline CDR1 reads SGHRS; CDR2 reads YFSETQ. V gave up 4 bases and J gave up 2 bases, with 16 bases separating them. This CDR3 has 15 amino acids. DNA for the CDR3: TGCGCCAGCAGCCCCCGCCAATCGAGCGCCTACGAGCAGTACTTC. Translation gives CASSPRQSSAYEQYF.

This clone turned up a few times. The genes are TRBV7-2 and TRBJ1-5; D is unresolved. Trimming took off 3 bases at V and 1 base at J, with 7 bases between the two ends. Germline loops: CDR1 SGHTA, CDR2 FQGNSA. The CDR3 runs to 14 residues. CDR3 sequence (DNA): TGTGCCAGCAGCTTTGACTTAAGCAATCAGCCCCAGCATTTT. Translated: CASSFDLSNQPQHF.

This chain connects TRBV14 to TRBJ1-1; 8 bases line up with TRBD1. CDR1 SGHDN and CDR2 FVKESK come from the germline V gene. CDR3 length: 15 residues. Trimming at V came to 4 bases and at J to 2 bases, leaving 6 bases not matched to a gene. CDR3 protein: CASSPLTGANTEAFF. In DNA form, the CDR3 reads TGTGCCAGCAGCCCACTGACAGGGGCAAACACTGAAGCTTTCTTT.

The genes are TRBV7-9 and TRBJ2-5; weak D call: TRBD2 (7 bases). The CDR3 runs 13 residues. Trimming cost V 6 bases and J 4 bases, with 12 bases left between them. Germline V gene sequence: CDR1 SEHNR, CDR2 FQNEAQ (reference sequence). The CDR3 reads CASSRGASETQYF. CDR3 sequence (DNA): TGTGCCAGCAGTCGGGGGGCGTCAGAGACCCAGTACTTC.

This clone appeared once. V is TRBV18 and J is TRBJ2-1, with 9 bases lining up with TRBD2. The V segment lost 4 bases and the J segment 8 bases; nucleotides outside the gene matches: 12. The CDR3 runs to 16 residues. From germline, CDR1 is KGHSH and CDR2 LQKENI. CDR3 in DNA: TGTGCCAGCTCACTGTTCACTGCTAGCGGGAATCATGAGCAGTTCTTC. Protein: CASSLFTASGNHEQFF.

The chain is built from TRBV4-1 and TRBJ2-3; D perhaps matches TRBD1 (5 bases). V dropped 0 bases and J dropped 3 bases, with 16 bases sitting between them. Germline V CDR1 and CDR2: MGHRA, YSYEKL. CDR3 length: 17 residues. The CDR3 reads CASSQDQQGSPTDTQYF. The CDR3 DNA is TGCGCCAGCAGCCAAGATCAGCAGGGCTCTCCTACAGATACGCAGTATTTT.

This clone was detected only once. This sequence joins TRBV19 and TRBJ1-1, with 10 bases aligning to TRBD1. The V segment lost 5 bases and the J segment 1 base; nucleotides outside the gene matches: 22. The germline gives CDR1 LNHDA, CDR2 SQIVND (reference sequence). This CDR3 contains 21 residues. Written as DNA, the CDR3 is TGTGCCAGTAGTCCCTCAGACCCTTTCCGGGACAGGGGTAGCGCGAACACTGAAGCTTTCTTT. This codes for CASSPSDPFRDRGSANTEAFF.

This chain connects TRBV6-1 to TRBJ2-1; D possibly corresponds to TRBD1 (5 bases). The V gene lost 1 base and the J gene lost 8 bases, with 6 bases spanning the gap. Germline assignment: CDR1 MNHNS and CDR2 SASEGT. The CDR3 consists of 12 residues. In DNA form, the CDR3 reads TGTGCCAGCAGTGAAGAGGGGTATGAGCAGTTCTTC. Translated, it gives CASSEEGYEQFF.

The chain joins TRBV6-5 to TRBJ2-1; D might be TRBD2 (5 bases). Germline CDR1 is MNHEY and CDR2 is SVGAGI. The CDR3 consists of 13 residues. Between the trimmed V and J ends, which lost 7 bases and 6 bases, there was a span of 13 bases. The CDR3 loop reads CASKGDYGNEQFF. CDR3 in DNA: TGTGCCAGCAAAGGAGACTACGGCAATGAGCAGTTCTTC.